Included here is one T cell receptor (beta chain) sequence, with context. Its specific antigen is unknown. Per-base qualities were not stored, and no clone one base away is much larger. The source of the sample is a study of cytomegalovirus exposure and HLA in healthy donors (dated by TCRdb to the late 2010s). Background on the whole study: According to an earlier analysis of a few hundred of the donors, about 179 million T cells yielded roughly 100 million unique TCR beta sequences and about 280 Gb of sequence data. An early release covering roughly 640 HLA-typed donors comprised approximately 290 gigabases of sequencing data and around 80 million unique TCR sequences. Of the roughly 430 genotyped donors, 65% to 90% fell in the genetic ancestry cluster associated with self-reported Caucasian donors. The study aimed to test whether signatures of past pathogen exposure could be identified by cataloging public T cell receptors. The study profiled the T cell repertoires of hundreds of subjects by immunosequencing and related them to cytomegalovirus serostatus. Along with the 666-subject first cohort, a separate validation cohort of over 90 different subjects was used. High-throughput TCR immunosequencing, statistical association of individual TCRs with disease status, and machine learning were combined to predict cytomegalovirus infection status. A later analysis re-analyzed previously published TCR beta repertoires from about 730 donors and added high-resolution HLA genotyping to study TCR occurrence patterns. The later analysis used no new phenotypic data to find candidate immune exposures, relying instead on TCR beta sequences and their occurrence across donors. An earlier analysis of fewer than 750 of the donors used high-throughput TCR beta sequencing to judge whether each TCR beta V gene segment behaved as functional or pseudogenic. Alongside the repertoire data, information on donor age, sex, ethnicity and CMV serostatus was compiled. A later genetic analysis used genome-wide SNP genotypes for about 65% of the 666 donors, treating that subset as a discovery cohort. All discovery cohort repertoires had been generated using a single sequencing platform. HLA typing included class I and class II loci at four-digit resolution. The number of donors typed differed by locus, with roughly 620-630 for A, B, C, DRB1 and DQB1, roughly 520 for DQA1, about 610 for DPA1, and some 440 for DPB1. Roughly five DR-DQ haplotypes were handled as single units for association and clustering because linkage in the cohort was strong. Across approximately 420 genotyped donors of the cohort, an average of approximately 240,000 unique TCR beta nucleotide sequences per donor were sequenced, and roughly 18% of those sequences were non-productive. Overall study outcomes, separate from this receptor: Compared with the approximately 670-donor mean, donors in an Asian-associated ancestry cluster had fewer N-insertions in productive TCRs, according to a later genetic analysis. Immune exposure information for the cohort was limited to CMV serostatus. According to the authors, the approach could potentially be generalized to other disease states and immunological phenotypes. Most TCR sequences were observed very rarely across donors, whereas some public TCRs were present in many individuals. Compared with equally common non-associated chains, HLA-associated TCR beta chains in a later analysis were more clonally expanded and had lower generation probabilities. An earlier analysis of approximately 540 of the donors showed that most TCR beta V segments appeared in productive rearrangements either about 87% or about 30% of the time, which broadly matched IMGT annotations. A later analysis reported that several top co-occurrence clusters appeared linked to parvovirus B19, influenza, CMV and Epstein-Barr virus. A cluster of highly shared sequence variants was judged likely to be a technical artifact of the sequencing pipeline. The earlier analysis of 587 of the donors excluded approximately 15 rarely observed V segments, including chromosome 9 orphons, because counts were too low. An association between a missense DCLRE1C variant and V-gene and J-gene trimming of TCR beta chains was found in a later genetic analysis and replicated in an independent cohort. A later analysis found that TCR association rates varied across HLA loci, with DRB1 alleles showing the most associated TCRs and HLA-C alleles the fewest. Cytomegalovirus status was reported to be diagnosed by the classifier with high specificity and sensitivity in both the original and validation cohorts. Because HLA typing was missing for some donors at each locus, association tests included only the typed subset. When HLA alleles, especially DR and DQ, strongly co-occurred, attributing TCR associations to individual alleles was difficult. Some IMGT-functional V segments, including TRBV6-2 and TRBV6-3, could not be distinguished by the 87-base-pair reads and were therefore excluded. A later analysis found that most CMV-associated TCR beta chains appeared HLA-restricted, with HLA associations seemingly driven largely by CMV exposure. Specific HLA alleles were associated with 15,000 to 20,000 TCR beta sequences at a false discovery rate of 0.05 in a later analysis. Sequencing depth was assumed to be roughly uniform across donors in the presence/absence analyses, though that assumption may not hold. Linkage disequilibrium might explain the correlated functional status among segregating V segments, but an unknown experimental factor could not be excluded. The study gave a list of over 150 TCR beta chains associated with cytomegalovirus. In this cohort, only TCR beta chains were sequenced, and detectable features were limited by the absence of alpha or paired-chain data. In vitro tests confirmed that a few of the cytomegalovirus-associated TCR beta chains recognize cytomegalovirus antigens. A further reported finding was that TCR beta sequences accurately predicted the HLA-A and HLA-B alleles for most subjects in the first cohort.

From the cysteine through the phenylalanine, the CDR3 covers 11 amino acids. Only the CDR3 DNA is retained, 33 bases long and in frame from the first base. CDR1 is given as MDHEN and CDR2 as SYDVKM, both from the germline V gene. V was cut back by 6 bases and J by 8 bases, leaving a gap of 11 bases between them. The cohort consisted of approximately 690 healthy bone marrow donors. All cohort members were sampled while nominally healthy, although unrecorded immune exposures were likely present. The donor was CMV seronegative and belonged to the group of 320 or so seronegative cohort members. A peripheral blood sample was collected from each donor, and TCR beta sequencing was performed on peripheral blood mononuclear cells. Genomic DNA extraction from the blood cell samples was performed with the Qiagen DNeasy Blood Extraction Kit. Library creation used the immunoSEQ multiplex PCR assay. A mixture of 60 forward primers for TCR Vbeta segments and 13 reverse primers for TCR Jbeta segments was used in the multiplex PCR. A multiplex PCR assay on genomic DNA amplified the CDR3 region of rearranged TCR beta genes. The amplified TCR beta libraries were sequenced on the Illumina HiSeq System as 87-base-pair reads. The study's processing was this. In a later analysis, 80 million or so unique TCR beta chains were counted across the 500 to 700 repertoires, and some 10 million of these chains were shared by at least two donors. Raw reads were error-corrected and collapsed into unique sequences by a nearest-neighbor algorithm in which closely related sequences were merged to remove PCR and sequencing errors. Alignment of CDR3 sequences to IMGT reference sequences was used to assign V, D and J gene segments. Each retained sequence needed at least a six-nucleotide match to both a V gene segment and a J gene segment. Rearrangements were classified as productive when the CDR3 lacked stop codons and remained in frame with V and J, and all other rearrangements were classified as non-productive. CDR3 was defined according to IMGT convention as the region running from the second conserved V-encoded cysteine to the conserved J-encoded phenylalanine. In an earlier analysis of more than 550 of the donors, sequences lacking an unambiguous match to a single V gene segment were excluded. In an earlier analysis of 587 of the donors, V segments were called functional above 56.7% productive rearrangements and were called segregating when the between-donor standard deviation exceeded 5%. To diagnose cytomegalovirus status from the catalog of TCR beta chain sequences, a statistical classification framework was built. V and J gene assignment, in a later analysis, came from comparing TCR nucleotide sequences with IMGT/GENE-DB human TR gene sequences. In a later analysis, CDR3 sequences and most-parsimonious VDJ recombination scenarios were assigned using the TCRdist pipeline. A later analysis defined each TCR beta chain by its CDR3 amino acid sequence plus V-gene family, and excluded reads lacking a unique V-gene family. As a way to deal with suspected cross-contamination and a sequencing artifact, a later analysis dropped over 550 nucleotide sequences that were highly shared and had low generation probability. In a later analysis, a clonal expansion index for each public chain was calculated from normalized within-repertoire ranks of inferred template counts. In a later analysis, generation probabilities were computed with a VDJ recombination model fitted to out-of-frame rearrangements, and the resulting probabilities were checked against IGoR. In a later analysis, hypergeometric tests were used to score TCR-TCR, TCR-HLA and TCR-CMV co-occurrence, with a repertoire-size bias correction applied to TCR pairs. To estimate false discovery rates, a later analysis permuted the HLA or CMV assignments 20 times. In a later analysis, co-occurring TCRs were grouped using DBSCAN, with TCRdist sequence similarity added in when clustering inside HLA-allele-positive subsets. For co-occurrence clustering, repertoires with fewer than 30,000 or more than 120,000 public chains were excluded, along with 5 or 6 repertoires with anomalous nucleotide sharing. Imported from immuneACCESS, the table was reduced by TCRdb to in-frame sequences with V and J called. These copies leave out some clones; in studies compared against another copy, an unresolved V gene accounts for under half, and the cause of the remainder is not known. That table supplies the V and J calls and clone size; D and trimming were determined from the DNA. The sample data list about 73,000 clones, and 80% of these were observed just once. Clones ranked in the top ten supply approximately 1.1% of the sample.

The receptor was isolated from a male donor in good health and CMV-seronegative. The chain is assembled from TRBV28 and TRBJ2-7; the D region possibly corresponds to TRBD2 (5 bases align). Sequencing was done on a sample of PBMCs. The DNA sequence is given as TGTGCCAGCAGCCACGAGGGTAAGCAGTACTTC. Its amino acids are CASSHEGKQYF.